Following are 32 T cell receptor beta chains from one sample sequenced in a study of T cells in Graves' hyperthyroidism and ophthalmopathy. TCR beta CDR3 sequences were amplified from RNA transcripts. HTBI primers were used for first-round RT-PCR of the TCR CDR3. From the multiplex PCR reads, TCRdb called clonotypes with MiXCR, one entry per CDR3 protein. The sample carries hundreds of thousands of distinct CDR3 sequences, less than 20% recorded once. Source material: blood. These receptors came from a man aged 35-49 years with Graves' ophthalmopathy.

This clonotype was found many times. The chain joins TRBV6-1 to TRBJ1-1, with TRBD1 as a possible D gene (6 bases). Looked up from germline, CDR1 is MNHNS and CDR2 is SASEGT. The CDR3 is 13 residues long. V dropped 4 bases and J dropped 9 bases, with 15 bases sitting between them. The CDR3 sequence is CASSGGPGLKAFF. As DNA, the CDR3 is TGTGCCAGCAGTGGGGGGCCGGGCTTAAAAGCTTTCTTT.

This clonotype has a handful of counts. This sequence joins TRBV2 and TRBJ2-7; 8 bases are a match to TRBD1. Trimming removed 3 bases from V and 3 bases from J; junction bases left unmatched: 4. The CDR3 is 14 residues long. CDR1 is SNHLY, CDR2 FYNNEI, per germline. The DNA of the CDR3 is TGTGCCAGCAGTGACCCAGACAGGGGCTACGAGCAGTACTTC. Residues: CASSDPDRGYEQYF.

The chain is built from TRBV15 and TRBJ2-7; D unclear. V was trimmed by 1 base and J by 1 base, leaving 5 bases between them. There are 13 residues in the CDR3. In germline, CDR1 is LNHNV, CDR2 YYDKDF (reference sequence). DNA for the CDR3: TGTGCCACCAGCAGAGGACATTCCTACGAGCAGTACTTC. It codes for CATSRGHSYEQYF.

This clonotype was found a few times. J is TRBJ1-1 and V is TRBV12-3 or TRBV12-4; tentatively, D is TRBD1 (6 bases). V was clipped by 8 bases and J by 5 bases, with 9 bases between them. CDR3 size: 11 residues. This CDR3 reads CASPGETEAFF. As DNA, the CDR3 is TGTGCCAGCCCAGGGGAAACTGAAGCTTTCTTT.

This clonotype was counted between two and nine times. This CDR3 is CASSLGRPLGGYTF. CDR3 in DNA: TGTGCCAGCAGCTTAGGGAGGCCCCTTGGGGGCTACACCTTC. The rearrangement joins TRBV7-9 to TRBJ1-2; D gene ambiguous. CDR3 size: 14 residues. Trimming stripped 1 base from V and 8 bases from J, with 14 bases between. Germline V CDR1 and CDR2: SEHNR, FQNEAQ (reference sequence). Variable domain in full (rest from reference TRBV7-9 and TRBJ1-2): DTGVSQNPRHKITKRGQNVTFRCDPISEHNRLYWYRQTLGQGPEFLTYFQNEAQLEKSRLLSDRFSAERPKGSFSTLEIQRTEQGDSAMYLCASSLGRPLGGYTFGSGTRLTVV.

The table lists this clonotype with a few counts. This sequence joins TRBV4-3 and TRBJ1-5; D is ambiguous. This CDR3 has 15 residues. Germline V gives CDR1 LGHNA, CDR2 YSLEER. V was cut by 2 bases and J by 4 bases, with 12 bases left in between. CDR3 protein: CASSQSSPSNQPQHF. The CDR3 DNA follows: TGCGCCAGCAGCCAAAGTTCGCCCAGTAATCAGCCCCAGCATTTT.

In this sample, this clonotype turned up many times. The chain joins TRBV28 to TRBJ1-2; tentative D call: TRBD1 (6 bases). V was pared by 6 bases and J by 4 bases, with 15 bases between. This CDR3 has 14 residues. The germline gives CDR1 MDHEN, CDR2 SYDVKM. The DNA for the CDR3 is TGTGCCAGCAGGTATCAGGGGATCTCCTATGGCTACACCTTC. It specifies CASRYQGISYGYTF.

V is TRBV7-9 and J is TRBJ2-5; no clear D gene. V shed 2 bases and J shed 5 bases, with 6 bases lying between them. Germline loops: CDR1 SEHNR, CDR2 FQNEAQ (reference sequence). The CDR3 runs to 12 residues. In DNA, the CDR3 is TGTGCCAGCAGCTTAATTACGGAGACCCAGTACTTC. This sequence encodes CASSLITETQYF.

Ten or more counts support this clonotype. The J gene is TRBJ2-1, the V gene TRBV9; D gene ambiguous. Trimming shortened V by 0 bases and J by 7 bases, and 8 bases separated the two germline ends. Germline CDR1 is SGDLS and CDR2 is YYNGEE. This CDR3 contains 13 residues. The CDR3 DNA is TGTGCCAGCAGCGTAGTCCCCGGAAATGAGCAGTTCTTC. Amino acid sequence: CASSVVPGNEQFF.

This clonotype was recorded many times. J is TRBJ2-5 and V is TRBV7-9, with TRBD1 matching over 10 bases. The CDR3 totals 16 residues. V shed 2 bases and J 5 bases; nucleotides not matched to a gene: 8. Germline V CDR1 and CDR2: SEHNR, FQNEAQ (reference sequence). The CDR3 DNA is TGTGCCAGCAGCTTACCAGGACAGGGGGGCAGGGAGACCCAGTACTTC. Amino acids: CASSLPGQGGRETQYF.

The chain links TRBV9 to TRBJ2-7, with a possible D match to TRBD2 (5 bases). This CDR3 region has 14 residues. Germline loops: CDR1 SGDLS, CDR2 YYNGEE. V was clipped by 1 base and J by 1 base, with 9 bases between them. The CDR3 region is CASSVSDFSYEQYF. In nucleotides, the CDR3 is TGTGCCAGCAGCGTATCGGACTTTTCCTACGAGCAGTACTTC.

This clonotype was observed many times. The chain combines TRBV12-3 or TRBV12-4 with TRBJ2-5; 11 bases agree with TRBD2. The CDR3 length is 15 residues. The J segment lost 2 bases and the V segment lost 4 bases, leaving 3 bases of the junction unmatched. The CDR3 DNA sequence: TGTGCCAGCAGTTCCAGACTAGCGGGACAAGAGACCCAGTACTTC. Protein product: CASSSRLAGQETQYF.

This clonotype was seen a few times. The chain is built from TRBV28 and TRBJ2-1; 12 positions match TRBD2. V lost 6 bases, J lost 6 bases, and 3 bases stayed unmatched. The CDR3 spans 14 residues. Per germline, CDR1 MDHEN and CDR2 SYDVKM. CDR3 coding DNA: TGTGCCAGCAGGCCGGGACTAGCGGGCAATGAGCAGTTCTTC. Protein: CASRPGLAGNEQFF. The whole variable domain, filled in from reference TRBV28 and TRBJ2-1, reads DVKVTQSSRYLVKRTGEKVFLECVQDMDHENMFWYRQDPGLGLRLIYFSYDVKMKEKGDIPEGYSVSREKKERFSLILESASTNQTSMYLCASRPGLAGNEQFFGPGTRLTVL.

This clonotype was counted only a few times. The chain links TRBV5-1 to TRBJ2-3, with D possibly being TRBD1 or TRBD2 (5 bases each). V was cut by 4 bases and J by 4 bases, with 16 bases left in between. Germline CDR1 is SGHRS and CDR2 is YFSETQ. The length of the CDR3 is 15 residues. CDR3 residues: CASSRGRGAADTQYF. The CDR3 DNA follows: TGCGCCAGCAGCCGGGGTCGAGGGGCTGCAGATACGCAGTATTTT.

This chain connects TRBV10-1 to TRBJ2-2; D remains unclear. The CDR3 runs to 14 residues. Germline CDR1 WNHNN, CDR2 SYGVQD (reference sequence). The V end lost 3 bases, the J end lost 3 bases, and 8 bases lay between the germline ends. The CDR3 loop reads CASSDSDDTGELFF. Here the CDR3 DNA reads TGCGCCAGCAGTGATTCAGATGACACCGGGGAGCTGTTTTTT.

The sample holds a few counts of this clonotype. The V gene is TRBV5-8, the J gene TRBJ1-2; TRBD1 agrees at 9 bases. The CDR3 extends over 14 amino acids. Germline V gene data show CDR1 as SGHTS and CDR2 as YDEGEE. V gave up 4 bases and J gave up 5 bases; unmatched junction bases: 6. In DNA form, the CDR3 reads TGTGCCAGCAGCGTACAGGGGGCGAAGTATGGCTACACCTTC. It specifies CASSVQGAKYGYTF. The whole variable domain, filled in from reference TRBV5-8 and TRBJ1-2, reads EAGVTQSPTHLIKTRGQQATLRCSPISGHTSVYWYQQALGLGLQFLLWYDEGEERNRGNFPPRFSGRQFPNYSSELNVNALELEDSALYLCASSVQGAKYGYTFGSGTRLTVV.

This clonotype was seen repeatedly, ten times or more. The chain employs TRBV27 and TRBJ2-7, with 12 bases that match TRBD1. V shed 6 bases and J 6 bases; nucleotides not matched to a gene: 15. The CDR3 length is 17 residues. CDR1 is MNHEY and CDR2 is SMNVEV in the germline V gene (reference sequence). The CDR3: CASRRGSAGQGAGEQYF. CDR3 sequence (DNA): TGTGCCAGCAGGCGGGGATCAGCGGGACAGGGGGCTGGCGAGCAGTACTTC.

In its sample, this clonotype was seen a few times. This chain joins TRBV19 and TRBJ2-7, with 7 positions matching TRBD2. J was trimmed by 0 bases and V by 10 bases; bases with no gene match: 15. The CDR3 length is 16 residues. Germline V gene lookup returns CDR1 LNHDA and CDR2 SQIVND (reference sequence). The CDR3: CATQISGGSNSYEQYF. The CDR3, as DNA: TGTGCCACTCAGATCTCCGGGGGGAGCAACTCCTACGAGCAGTACTTC.

Concerning this clonotype itself: The germline gene is not matched at one end of the junction; a read error may be the cause. This sequence joins TRBV30 and TRBJ1-1; D is perhaps TRBD1 (5 bases). From germline, CDR1 is GTSNPN and CDR2 SVGIG (reference sequence). The CDR3 length is 16 residues. CDR3 sequence reads: CAWRGRTGPANTEASF. CDR3 in DNA: TGTGCCTGGAGGGGGAGGACGGGGCCGGCGAACACTGAAGCTTCCTTT.

The chain couples TRBV2 to TRBJ2-1; 7 bases fit TRBD2. The V and J ends lost 8 bases and 2 bases, in that order; junction bases with no gene match: 9. Germline V lookup: CDR1 SNHLY, CDR2 FYNNEI. The length of the CDR3 is 15 residues. The CDR3 region is CASADGLAAYNEQFF. The DNA for the CDR3 is TGTGCCAGCGCTGATGGGCTAGCGGCCTACAATGAGCAGTTCTTC.

This clonotype has a handful of counts. J is TRBJ2-2 and V is TRBV29-1, with D unresolved. The germline V gene encodes CDR1 SQVTM and CDR2 ANQGSEA. The V end was cut by 4 bases, the J end by 4 bases, with 10 bases between. This CDR3 has 13 residues. The CDR3 nucleotides read TGCAGCGTTGGCGGTAGCCTCACCGGGGAGCTGTTTTTT. Its protein product is CSVGGSLTGELFF.

In its sample, this clonotype was seen a few times. CDR3 loop: CASSLGQGHNYGYTF. CDR3 sequence (DNA): TGTGCCAGCAGCCTGGGACAGGGGCATAACTATGGCTACACCTTC. V and J are TRBV7-9 and TRBJ1-2, with TRBD1 matching over 10 bases. The CDR3 totals 15 residues. Germline loops: CDR1 SEHNR, CDR2 FQNEAQ (reference sequence). The ends lost 5 bases at V and 1 base at J; junction bases unmatched: 4.

This clonotype was detected many times. J is TRBJ2-1 and V is TRBV20-1; no clear D gene. CDR3 length: 14 residues. Trimming shortened V by 5 bases and J by 5 bases, and 16 bases separated the two germline ends. The germline CDR1 and CDR2 sequences are DFQATT and SNEGSKA (reference sequence). CDR3 sequence reads: CSALTSSEHNEQFF. CDR3 DNA: TGCAGTGCTCTGACCTCCAGCGAGCACAATGAGCAGTTCTTC.

The chain uses TRBV12-3 or TRBV12-4 and TRBJ2-1; 14 nucleotides match TRBD2. The CDR3 runs 15 residues. V gave up 6 bases and J gave up 9 bases; unmatched junction bases: 7. The CDR3 nucleotides read TGTGCCAGCAGACTCGGGACTAGCGGGAGCGCTGAGCAGTTCTTC. Translation: CASRLGTSGSAEQFF.

The rearrangement uses TRBV2 and TRBJ1-6; 9 bases align to TRBD1. V lost 7 bases, J lost 7 bases, and 14 bases stayed unmatched. The CDR3 length is 17 residues. Looked up from germline, CDR1 is SNHLY and CDR2 is FYNNEI. CDR3 sequence reads: CASNLPPVGTGNSPLHF. The CDR3 DNA is TGTGCCAGCAATTTACCCCCGGTCGGGACAGGGAATTCACCCCTCCACTTT. The full variable domain, in which reference TRBV2 and TRBJ1-6 provide the parts outside the CDR3, is EPEVTQTPSHQVTQMGQEVILRCVPISNHLYFYWYRQILGQKVEFLVSFYNNEISEKSEIFDDQFSVERPDGSNFTLKIRSTKLEDSAMYFCASNLPPVGTGNSPLHFGNGTRLTVT.

The J gene is TRBJ1-2, the V gene TRBV6-1; D is perhaps TRBD1 (6 bases). Germline-derived CDR1 and CDR2 are MNHNS and SASEGT. V dropped 6 bases and J dropped 7 bases, with 27 bases sitting between them. The CDR3 has 17 residues. CDR3 amino acids: CASSQLFSSGAVTGYTF. As DNA, the CDR3 is TGTGCCAGCAGCCAACTCTTTTCATCGGGGGCGGTCACTGGCTACACCTTC.

This clonotype was counted many times. This rearrangement joins TRBV5-5 to TRBJ2-7; D unclear. The germline V gene encodes CDR1 SGHKS and CDR2 YYEKEE (reference sequence). Trimming shortened V by 0 bases and J by 3 bases, and 10 bases separated the two germline ends. The CDR3 has 14 residues. The CDR3 here is CASSLVGKNYEQYF. Written as DNA, the CDR3 is TGTGCCAGCAGCTTGGTAGGGAAAAACTACGAGCAGTACTTC.

This clonotype was seen a few times. This chain links TRBV20-1 with TRBJ1-6; unclear D gene. The germline gives CDR1 DFQATT, CDR2 SNEGSKA (reference sequence). The ends were cut back, 6 bases at V and 7 bases at J, with 13 bases in the middle. The CDR3 length is 13 residues. The CDR3 loop reads CSATSGANSPLHF. The CDR3 coding sequence is TGCAGTGCGACGTCGGGCGCCAATTCACCCCTCCACTTT.

This clonotype was recorded many times. This chain uses TRBV5-1 with TRBJ1-1; D gene ambiguous. Trimming left V 2 bases short and J 2 bases short, with 7 bases between. The length of the CDR3 is 13 residues. Germline assignment: CDR1 SGHRS and CDR2 YFSETQ. CDR3 in amino acids: CASSFNENTEAFF. In DNA form, the CDR3 reads TGCGCCAGCAGCTTTAATGAAAACACTGAAGCTTTCTTT.

This chain joins TRBV6-2 or TRBV6-3 and TRBJ2-3, with D tentatively TRBD2 (6 bases). Trimming took off 6 bases at V and 4 bases at J, with 17 bases between the two ends. The CDR3 has 15 residues. The germline CDR1 and CDR2 sequences are MNHEY and SVGEGT. CDR3 nucleotide sequence: TGTGCCAGCAGGAAAGCTAGGTCGGGGGCAGATACGCAGTATTTT. Its translation: CASRKARSGADTQYF.

This clonotype has more than one count but fewer than ten. This rearrangement joins TRBV19 to TRBJ1-1, with D hard to call. This CDR3 spans 15 amino acids. Germline-derived CDR1 and CDR2 are LNHDA and SQIVND (reference sequence). V dropped 3 bases and J dropped 4 bases, with 15 bases sitting between them. The CDR3 nucleotides read TGTGCCAGTAGTATTTTTGGGCGCGTTGCCACTGAAGCTTTCTTT. Translating it yields CASSIFGRVATEAFF.

This clonotype was seen more than once but under ten times. CDR3 nucleotides: TGTGCCAGCAGCCAAGCGGAAGATCGGGGGCGGGCTTCAGATACGCAGTATTTT. It translates to CASSQAEDRGRASDTQYF. The rearrangement joins TRBV14 to TRBJ2-3, with D possibly called TRBD1 or TRBD2 (6 bases each). V dropped 1 base and J dropped 4 bases, with 21 bases sitting between them. The CDR3 has 18 residues. The V gene's germline CDR1 is SGHDN and CDR2 FVKESK.